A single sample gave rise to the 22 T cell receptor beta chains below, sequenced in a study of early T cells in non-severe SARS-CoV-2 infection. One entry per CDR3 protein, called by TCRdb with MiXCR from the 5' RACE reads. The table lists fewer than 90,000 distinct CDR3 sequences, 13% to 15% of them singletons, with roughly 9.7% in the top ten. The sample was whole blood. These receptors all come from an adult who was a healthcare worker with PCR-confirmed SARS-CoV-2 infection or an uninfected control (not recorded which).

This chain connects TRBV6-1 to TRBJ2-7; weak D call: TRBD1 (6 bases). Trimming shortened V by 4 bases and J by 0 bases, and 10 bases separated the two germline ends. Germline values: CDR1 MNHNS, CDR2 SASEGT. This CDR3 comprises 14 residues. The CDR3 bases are TGTGCCAGCAGTGGAGGGGGAAGCTCCTACGAGCAGTACTTC. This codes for CASSGGGSSYEQYF.

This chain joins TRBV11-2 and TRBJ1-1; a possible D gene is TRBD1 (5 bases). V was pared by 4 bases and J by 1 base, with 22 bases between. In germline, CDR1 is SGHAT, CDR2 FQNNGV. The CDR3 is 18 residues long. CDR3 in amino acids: CASSSRDSGGLWNTEAFF. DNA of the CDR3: TGTGCCAGCAGCTCTCGGGACTCGGGAGGTTTGTGGAACACTGAAGCTTTCTTT.

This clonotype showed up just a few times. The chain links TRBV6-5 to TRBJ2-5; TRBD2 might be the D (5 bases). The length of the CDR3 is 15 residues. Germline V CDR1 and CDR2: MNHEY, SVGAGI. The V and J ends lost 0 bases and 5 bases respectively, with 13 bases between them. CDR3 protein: CASSYSGSSEETQYF. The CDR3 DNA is TGTGCCAGCAGTTACTCTGGGAGTTCCGAGGAGACCCAGTACTTC.

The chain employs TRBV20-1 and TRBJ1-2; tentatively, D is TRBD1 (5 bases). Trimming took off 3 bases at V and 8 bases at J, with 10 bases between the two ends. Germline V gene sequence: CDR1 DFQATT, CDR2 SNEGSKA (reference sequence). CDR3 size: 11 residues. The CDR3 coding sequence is TGCAGTGCTAGCGGGGGAGAGGGCTACACCTTC. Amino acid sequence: CSASGGEGYTF.

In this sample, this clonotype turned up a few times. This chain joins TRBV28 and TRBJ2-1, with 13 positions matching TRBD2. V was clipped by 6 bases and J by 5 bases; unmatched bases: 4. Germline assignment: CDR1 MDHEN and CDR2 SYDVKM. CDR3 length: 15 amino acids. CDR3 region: CASSRGTSGDNEQFF. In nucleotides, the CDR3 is TGTGCCAGCAGCCGGGGGACTAGCGGGGACAATGAGCAGTTCTTC.

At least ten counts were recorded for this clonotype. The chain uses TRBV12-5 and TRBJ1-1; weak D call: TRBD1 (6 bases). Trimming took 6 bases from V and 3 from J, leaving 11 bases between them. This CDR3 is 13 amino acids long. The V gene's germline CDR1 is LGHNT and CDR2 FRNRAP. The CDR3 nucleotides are TGTGCTAGTGGAATACAGGGACACACTGAAGCTTTCTTT. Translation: CASGIQGHTEAFF.

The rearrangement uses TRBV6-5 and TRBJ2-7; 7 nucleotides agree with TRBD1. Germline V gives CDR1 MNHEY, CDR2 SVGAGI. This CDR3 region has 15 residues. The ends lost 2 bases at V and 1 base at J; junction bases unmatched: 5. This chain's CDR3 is CASSYTGVGSYEQYF. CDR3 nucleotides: TGTGCCAGCAGTTACACAGGGGTCGGATCCTACGAGCAGTACTTC.

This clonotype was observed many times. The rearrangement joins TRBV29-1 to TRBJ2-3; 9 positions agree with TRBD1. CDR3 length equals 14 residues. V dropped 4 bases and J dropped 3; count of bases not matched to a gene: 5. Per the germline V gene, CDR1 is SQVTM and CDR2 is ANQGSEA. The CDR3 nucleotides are TGCAGCGTTGGGGGGGGACAGGGAACAGATACGCAGTATTTT. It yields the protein CSVGGGQGTDTQYF.

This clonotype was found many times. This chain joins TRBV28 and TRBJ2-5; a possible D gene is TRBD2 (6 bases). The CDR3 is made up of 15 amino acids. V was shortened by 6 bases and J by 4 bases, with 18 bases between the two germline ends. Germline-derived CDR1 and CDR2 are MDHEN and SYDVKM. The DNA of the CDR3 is TGTGCCAGCAGCGGAGAGGCGGGGATAGGAGAGACCCAGTACTTC. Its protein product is CASSGEAGIGETQYF. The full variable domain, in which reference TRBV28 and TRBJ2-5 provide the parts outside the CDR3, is DVKVTQSSRYLVKRTGEKVFLECVQDMDHENMFWYRQDPGLGLRLIYFSYDVKMKEKGDIPEGYSVSREKKERFSLILESASTNQTSMYLCASSGEAGIGETQYFGPGTRLLVL.

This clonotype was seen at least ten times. The CDR3 sequence: CSVEQNTEAFF. CDR3 nucleotide sequence: TGCAGCGTTGAGCAGAACACTGAAGCTTTCTTT. The V gene is TRBV29-1, the J gene TRBJ1-1, with D unresolved. Trimming took off 3 bases at V and 1 base at J, with 3 bases between the two ends. The CDR3 has 11 residues. CDR1 is SQVTM and CDR2 is ANQGSEA in the germline V gene.

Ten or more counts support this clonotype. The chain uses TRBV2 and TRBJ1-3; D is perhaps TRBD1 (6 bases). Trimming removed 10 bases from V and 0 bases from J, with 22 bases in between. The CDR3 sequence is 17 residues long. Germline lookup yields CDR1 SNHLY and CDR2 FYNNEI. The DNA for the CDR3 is TGTGCCACAGGGACATACCCCGACGGCTACTCTGGAAACACCATATATTTT. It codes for CATGTYPDGYSGNTIYF.

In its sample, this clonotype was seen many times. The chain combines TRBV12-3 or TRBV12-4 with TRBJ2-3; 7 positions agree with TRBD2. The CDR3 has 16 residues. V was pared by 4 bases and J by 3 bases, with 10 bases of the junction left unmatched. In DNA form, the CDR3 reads TGTGCCAGCAGTTCCCGACTGGGGAGGGTTACAGATACGCAGTATTTT. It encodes CASSSRLGRVTDTQYF.

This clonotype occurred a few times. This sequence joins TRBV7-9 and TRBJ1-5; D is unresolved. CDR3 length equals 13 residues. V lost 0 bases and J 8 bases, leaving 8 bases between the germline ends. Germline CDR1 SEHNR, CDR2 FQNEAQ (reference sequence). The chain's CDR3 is CASSLAGLEPQHF. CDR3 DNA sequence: TGTGCCAGCAGCTTAGCGGGGTTGGAGCCCCAGCATTTT.

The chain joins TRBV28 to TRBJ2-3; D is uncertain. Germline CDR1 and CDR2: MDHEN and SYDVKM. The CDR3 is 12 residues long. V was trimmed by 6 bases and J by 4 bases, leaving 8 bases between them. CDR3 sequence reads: CASRPGPDTQYF. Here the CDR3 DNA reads TGTGCCAGCAGGCCAGGACCAGATACGCAGTATTTT.

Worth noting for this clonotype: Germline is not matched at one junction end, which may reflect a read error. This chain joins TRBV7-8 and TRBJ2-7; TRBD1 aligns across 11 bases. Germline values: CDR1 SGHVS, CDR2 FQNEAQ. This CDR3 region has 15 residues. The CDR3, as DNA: TGTGCCAGCAGCCCTGGGACAGGGGGTCCCTACGAGCAGAACTTC. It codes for CASSPGTGGPYEQNF. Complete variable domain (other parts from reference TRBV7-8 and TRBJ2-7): GAGVSQSPRYKVAKRGQDVALRCDPISGHVSLFWYQQALGQGPEFLTYFQNEAQLDKSGLPSDRFFAERPEGSVSTLKIQRTQQEDSAVYLCASSPGTGGPYEQNFGPGTRLTVT.

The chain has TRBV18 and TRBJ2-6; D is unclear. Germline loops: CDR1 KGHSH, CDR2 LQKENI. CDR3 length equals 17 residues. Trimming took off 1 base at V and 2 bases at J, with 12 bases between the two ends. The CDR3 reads CASSPQAALAGANVLTF. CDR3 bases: TGTGCCAGCTCACCACAGGCGGCCCTGGCTGGGGCCAACGTCCTGACTTTC.

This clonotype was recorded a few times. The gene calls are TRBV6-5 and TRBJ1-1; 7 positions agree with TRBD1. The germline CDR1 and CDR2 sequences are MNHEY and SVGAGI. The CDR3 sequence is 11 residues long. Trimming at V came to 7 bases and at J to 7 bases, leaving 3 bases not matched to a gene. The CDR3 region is CASTRQGEAFF. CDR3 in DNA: TGTGCCAGCACCCGACAGGGTGAAGCTTTCTTT.

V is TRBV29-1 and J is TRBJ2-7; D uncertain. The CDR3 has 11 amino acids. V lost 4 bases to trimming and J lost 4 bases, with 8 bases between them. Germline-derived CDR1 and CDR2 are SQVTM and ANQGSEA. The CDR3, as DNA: TGCAGCGTTGGCGACCAGTACGAGCAGTACTTC. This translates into CSVGDQYEQYF.

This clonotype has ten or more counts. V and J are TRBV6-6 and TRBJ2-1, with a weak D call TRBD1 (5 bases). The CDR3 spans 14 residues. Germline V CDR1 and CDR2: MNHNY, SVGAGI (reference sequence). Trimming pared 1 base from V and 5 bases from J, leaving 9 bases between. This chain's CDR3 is CASSYLVTDNEQFF. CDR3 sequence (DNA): TGTGCCAGCAGTTACTTGGTGACAGACAATGAGCAGTTCTTC.

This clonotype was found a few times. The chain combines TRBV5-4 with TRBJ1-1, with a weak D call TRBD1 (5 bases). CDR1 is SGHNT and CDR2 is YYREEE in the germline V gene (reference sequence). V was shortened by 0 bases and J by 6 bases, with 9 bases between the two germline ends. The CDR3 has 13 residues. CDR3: CASSLGRTPEAFF. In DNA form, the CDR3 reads TGTGCCAGCAGCTTGGGGAGGACACCTGAAGCTTTCTTT.

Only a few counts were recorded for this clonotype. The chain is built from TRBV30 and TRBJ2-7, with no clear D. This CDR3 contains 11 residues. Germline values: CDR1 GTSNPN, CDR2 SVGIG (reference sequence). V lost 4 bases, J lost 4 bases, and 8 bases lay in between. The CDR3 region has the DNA TGTGCCTGGAACCTAGGGTACGAGCAGTACTTC. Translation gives CAWNLGYEQYF.

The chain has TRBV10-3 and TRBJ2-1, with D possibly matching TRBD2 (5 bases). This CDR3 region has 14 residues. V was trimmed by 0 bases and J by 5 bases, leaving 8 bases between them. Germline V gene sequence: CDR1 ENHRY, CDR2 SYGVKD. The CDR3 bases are TGTGCCATCAGTGAGTCGAGGGCAGACAATGAGCAGTTCTTC. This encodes CAISESRADNEQFF.